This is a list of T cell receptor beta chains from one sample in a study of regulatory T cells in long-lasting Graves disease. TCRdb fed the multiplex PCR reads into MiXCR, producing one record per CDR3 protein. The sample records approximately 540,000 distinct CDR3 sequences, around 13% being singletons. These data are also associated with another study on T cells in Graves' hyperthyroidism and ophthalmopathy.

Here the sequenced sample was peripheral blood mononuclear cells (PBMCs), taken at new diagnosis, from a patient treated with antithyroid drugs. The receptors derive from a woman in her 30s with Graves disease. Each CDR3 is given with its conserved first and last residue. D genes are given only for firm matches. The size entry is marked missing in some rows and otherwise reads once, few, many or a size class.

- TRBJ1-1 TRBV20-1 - CSAGQLYRAEAFF TGCAGTGCTGGACAGCTTTACAGGGCTGAAGCTTTCTTT
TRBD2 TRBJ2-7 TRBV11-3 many CASSLEGLAGAEQYF TGTGCCAGCAGCTTAGAGGGACTAGCGGGAGCCGAGCAGTACTTC
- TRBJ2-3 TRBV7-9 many CASSFPGLTDTQYF TGTGCCAGCAGCTTTCCAGGGCTCACAGATACGCAGTATTTT
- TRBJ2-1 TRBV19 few CASSWRLAYNEQFF TGTGCCAGTAGTTGGAGACTCGCCTACAATGAGCAGTTCTTC
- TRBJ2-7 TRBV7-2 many CASSLVVRSSYEQYF TGTGCCAGCAGCTTAGTAGTTAGATCTTCCTACGAGCAGTACTTC
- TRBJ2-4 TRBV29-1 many CSVQRDLRNIQYF TGCAGCGTCCAACGGGACCTCAGGAACATTCAGTACTTC
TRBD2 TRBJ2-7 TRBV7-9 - CASSTSGSAYEQYF TGTGCCAGCAGCACTAGCGGGAGCGCGTACGAGCAGTACTTC
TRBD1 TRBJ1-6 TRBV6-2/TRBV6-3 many CASSLQGAGSPLHF TGTGCCAGCAGCCTACAGGGGGCAGGGTCACCCCTCCACTTT
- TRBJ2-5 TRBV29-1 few CSVLLGWETQYF TGCAGCGTCCTCCTTGGGTGGGAGACCCAGTACTTC
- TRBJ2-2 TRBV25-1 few CASSDWALNTGELFF TGTGCCAGCAGTGATTGGGCCTTGAACACCGGGGAGCTGTTTTTT
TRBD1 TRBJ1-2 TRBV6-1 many CASRPTGTDGYTF TGTGCCAGCAGACCAACCGGGACAGATGGCTACACCTTC
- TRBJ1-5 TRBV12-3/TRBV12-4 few CASSLTGSSNQPQHF TGTGCCAGCAGTTTGACGGGATCTAGCAATCAGCCCCAGCATTTT
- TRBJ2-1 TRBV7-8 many CASSFLGTDYNEQFF TGTGCCAGCAGCTTTCTCGGGACTGACTACAATGAGCAGTTCTTC
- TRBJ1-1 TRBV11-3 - CASSLEGENTEAFF TGTGCCAGCAGCTTAGAAGGGGAGAACACTGAAGCTTTCTTT
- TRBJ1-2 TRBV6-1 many CAGARGYGYTF TGTGCCGGAGCGAGGGGCTATGGCTACACCTTC
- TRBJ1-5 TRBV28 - CASTRRQRNQPQHF TGTGCCAGCACCCGACGACAGCGCAATCAGCCCCAGCATTTT
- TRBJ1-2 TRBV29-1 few CSALPGAYGYTF TGCAGCGCCCTACCAGGCGCCTATGGCTACACCTTC
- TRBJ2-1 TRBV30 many CAWVNRDFPNNEQFF TGTGCCTGGGTGAACCGGGACTTCCCAAACAATGAGCAGTTCTTC
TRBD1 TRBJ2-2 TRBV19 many CASSPGQMGRELFF TGTGCCAGTAGTCCGGGACAGATGGGAAGGGAGCTGTTTTTT
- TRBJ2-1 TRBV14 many CASSQVMSSNEQFF TGTGCCAGCAGCCAGGTTATGAGCAGTAATGAGCAGTTCTTC
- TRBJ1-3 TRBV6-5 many CASSYSDPRDTIYF TGTGCCAGCAGTTACTCAGACCCCCGGGACACCATATATTTT
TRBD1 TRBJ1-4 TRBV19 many CASSDRTGSGTNEKLFF TGTGCCAGTAGTGACCGGACAGGTTCTGGGACTAATGAAAAACTGTTTTTT
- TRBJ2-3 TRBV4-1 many CASSQGGGFTDTQYF TGCGCCAGCAGCCAAGGTGGCGGATTCACAGATACGCAGTATTTT
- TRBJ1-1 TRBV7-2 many CASSLVNPEAFF TGTGCCAGCAGCTTGGTGAACCCTGAAGCTTTCTTT
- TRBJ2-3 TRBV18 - CASSPLTESTDTQYF TGTGCCAGCTCACCTCTTACGGAGAGCACAGATACGCAGTATTTT
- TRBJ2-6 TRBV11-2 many CAIKGPGANVLTF TGTGCCATCAAGGGACCTGGGGCCAACGTCCTGACTTTC
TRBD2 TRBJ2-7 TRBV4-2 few CASSQVATSFYEQYF TGTGCCAGCAGCCAAGTCGCGACTAGCTTCTACGAGCAGTACTTC
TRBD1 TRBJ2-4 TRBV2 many CASSYSGTGKNIQYF TGTGCCAGCAGTTATTCCGGGACAGGCAAAAACATTCAGTACTTC
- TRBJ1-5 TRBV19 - CASSIWTASNQPQHF TGTGCCAGTAGTATATGGACAGCTAGCAATCAGCCCCAGCATTTT
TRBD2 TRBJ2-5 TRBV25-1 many CASTLSLAGVETQYF TGTGCCAGCACCCTATCCTTAGCGGGAGTAGAGACCCAGTACTTC
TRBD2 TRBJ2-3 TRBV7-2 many CASRAGLSNTDTQYF TGTGCCAGCAGGGCGGGACTATCCAACACAGATACGCAGTATTTT
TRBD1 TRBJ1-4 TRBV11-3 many CASSQGGRSVEKLFF TGTGCCAGCAGCCAAGGGGGCAGGAGCGTTGAAAAACTGTTTTTT
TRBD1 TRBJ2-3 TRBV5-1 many CASSPRPDRADTQYF TGCGCCAGCAGCCCACGACCTGACAGGGCAGATACGCAGTATTTT
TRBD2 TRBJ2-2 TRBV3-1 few CASSQDREGVNTGELFF TGTGCCAGCAGCCAAGATCGGGAGGGAGTGAACACCGGGGAGCTGTTTTTT
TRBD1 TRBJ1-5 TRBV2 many CASSQGQGNQPQHF TGTGCCAGCAGCCAAGGACAGGGGAATCAGCCCCAGCATTTT
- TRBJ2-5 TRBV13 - CASSRAGGRQETQYF TGTGCCAGCAGCCGAGCGGGTGGACGACAAGAGACCCAGTACTTC
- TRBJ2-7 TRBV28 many CASSPGRAYEQYF TGTGCCAGCAGCCCGGGGCGAGCCTACGAGCAGTACTTC
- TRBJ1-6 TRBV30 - CAWSVLKASSYNSPLHF TGTGCCTGGAGTGTACTCAAGGCGAGCTCCTATAATTCACCCCTCCACTTT
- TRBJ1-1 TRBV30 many CAWSVPLNTEAFF TGTGCCTGGAGTGTCCCCTTAAACACTGAAGCTTTCTTT
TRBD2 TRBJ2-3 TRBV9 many CASSVRTSGGPRTQYF TGTGCCAGCAGCGTAAGGACTAGCGGAGGGCCGCGTACGCAGTATTTT
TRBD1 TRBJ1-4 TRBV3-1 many CASSYWDSRNEKLFF TGTGCCAGCAGCTACTGGGACAGCCGTAATGAAAAACTGTTTTTT
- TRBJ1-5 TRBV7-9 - CASGRDNQPQHF TGTGCCAGCGGCCGAGACAATCAGCCCCAGCATTTT
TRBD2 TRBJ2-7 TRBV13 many CASSFGTSGTRTYEQYF TGTGCCAGCAGCTTCGGGACTAGCGGGACTCGGACCTACGAGCAGTACTTC
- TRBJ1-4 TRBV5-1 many CASSLTPGHDPAF TGCGCCAGCAGCTTGACCCCGGGACATGACCCAGCTTTT
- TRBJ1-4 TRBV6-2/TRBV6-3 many CASSPGRANEKLFF TGTGCCAGCAGCCCGGGACGGGCTAATGAAAAACTGTTTTTT
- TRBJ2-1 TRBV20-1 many CSARSGYEQFF TGCAGTGCCCGAAGTGGCTATGAGCAGTTCTTC
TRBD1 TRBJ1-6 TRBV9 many CASGEPRGGSSYNSPLHF TGTGCCAGCGGGGAACCCAGGGGGGGAAGCTCCTATAATTCACCCCTCCACTTT
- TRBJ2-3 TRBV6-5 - CASSYSVSTDTQYF TGTGCCAGCAGTTATTCAGTTAGCACAGATACGCAGTATTTT
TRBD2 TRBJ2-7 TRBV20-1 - CSAGTSGYEQYF TGCAGTGCTGGGACTAGCGGCTACGAGCAGTACTTC
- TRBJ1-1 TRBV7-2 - CASSISRGGTEAFF TGTGCCAGCAGCATCTCCAGGGGAGGCACTGAAGCTTTCTTT
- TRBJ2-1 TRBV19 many CASSPRSLVEQFF TGTGCCAGTAGCCCACGGTCCCTAGTTGAGCAGTTCTTC
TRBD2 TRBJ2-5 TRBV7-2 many CASSFQAGGRETQYF TGTGCCAGCAGCTTTCAAGCGGGAGGGAGAGAGACCCAGTACTTC
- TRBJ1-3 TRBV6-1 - CASYRNTIYF TGTGCCAGCTATAGAAACACCATATATTTT
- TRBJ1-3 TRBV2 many CASNQQGGGNTIYF TGTGCCAGCAACCAACAGGGAGGAGGAAACACCATATATTTT
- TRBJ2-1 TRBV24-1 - CATSDSGYYNEQFF TGTGCCACCAGTGACTCCGGGTACTACAATGAGCAGTTCTTC
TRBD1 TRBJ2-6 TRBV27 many CASRQGVGTGANVLTF TGTGCCAGCCGACAGGGGGTTGGAACTGGGGCCAACGTCCTGACTTTC
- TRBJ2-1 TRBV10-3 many CAIMGSRDQQFF TGTGCCATCATGGGGTCAAGAGATCAGCAGTTCTTC
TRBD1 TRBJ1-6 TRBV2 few CASSMTGRYYNSPLHF TGTGCCAGCAGTATGACAGGGAGATACTATAATTCACCCCTCCACTTT
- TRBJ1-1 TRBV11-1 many CASSSTGVEVVETEAFF TGTGCCAGCAGCTCCACGGGGGTCGAGGTGGTTGAGACTGAAGCTTTCTTT
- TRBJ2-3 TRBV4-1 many CASSSPWQQTLTDTQYF TGCGCCAGCAGCTCGCCTTGGCAGCAAACCCTCACAGATACGCAGTATTTT